Below are 8 T cell receptor beta chains sequenced from a single sample in a study of T cell responses to AZD1222 COVID-19 vaccine. Some clones are missing from TCRdb's copy, which holds only in-frame ones; the method was immunoSEQ multiplex PCR. The sample lists some 95,000 clones; around 92% were seen once. The sample here was peripheral blood, taken on day 0 of MenACWY control vaccination. Receptors were obtained from an adult in good health.

V usage is TRBV5-1 and J usage is TRBJ2-3; unclear D gene. Deletions cut 4 bases from V and 1 base from J, with 10 bases between. The CDR3 extends over 14 amino acids. The germline CDR1 and CDR2 sequences are SGHRS and YFSETQ. CDR3 sequence (DNA): TGCGCCAGCAGCGTGGACCCTGGCACAGATACGCAGTATTTT. It yields the protein CASSVDPGTDTQYF.

The rearrangement uses TRBV6-5 and TRBJ1-4, with TRBD1 identical over 8 bases. The CDR3 contains 13 residues. CDR1 and CDR2 from the germline V gene are MNHEY and SVGAGI. Unmatched junction bases numbered 8, after V lost 7 bases and J lost 10 bases. The DNA for the CDR3 is TGTGCCAGCACCCGAGGACAGGGCGGAAAACTGTTTTTT. Its translation: CASTRGQGGKLFF.

The chain carries TRBV19 and TRBJ1-1; D might be TRBD1 (6 bases). The CDR3 covers 13 residues. The germline V and J ends were trimmed by 3 bases and 7 bases, with 12 bases remaining between them. CDR1 is LNHDA and CDR2 is SQIVND in the germline V gene (reference sequence). The CDR3 region is CASSMETGDEAFF. For the CDR3, the DNA is TGTGCCAGTAGTATGGAGACAGGCGATGAAGCTTTCTTT.

The V and J genes are TRBV7-6 and TRBJ1-1; D is uncertain. CDR3 length: 14 residues. V shed 0 bases and J shed 1 base, with 6 bases lying between them. CDR1 and CDR2 from the germline V gene are SGHVS and FNYEAQ. CDR3 sequence reads: CASSLAAENTEAFF. The DNA of the CDR3 is TGTGCCAGCAGCTTAGCGGCGGAGAACACTGAAGCTTTCTTT.

J is TRBJ1-5 and V is TRBV27; D might be TRBD1 (5 bases). Trimming pared 6 bases from V and 2 bases from J, leaving 14 bases between. CDR3 length: 15 residues. Germline V gene data show CDR1 as MNHEY and CDR2 as SMNVEV (reference sequence). The CDR3 loop is CASRPQGTGNQPQHF. CDR3 in DNA: TGTGCCAGCAGACCTCAGGGTACAGGCAATCAGCCCCAGCATTTT.

V gene TRBV15 combines with J gene TRBJ1-2; TRBD1 is a possible D gene (5 bases). The CDR3 consists of 16 residues. CDR1 is LNHNV and CDR2 is YYDKDF in the germline V gene (reference sequence). V dropped 4 bases and J dropped 4 bases, with 19 bases sitting between them. The CDR3 protein is CATSIPSLRGGYGYTF. The CDR3 DNA sequence: TGTGCCACCAGCATTCCTTCCCTTCGGGGCGGCTATGGCTACACCTTC.

The V call is TRBV4-1, the J call TRBJ1-1, with D possibly TRBD1 on 5 matching bases. V lost 2 bases and J lost 3, with 13 bases in between. CDR1 MGHRA and CDR2 YSYEKL come from the germline V gene. The CDR3 spans 15 residues. The DNA for the CDR3 is TGCGCCAGCAGCCAATTACCGGGGGGAGACACTGAAGCTTTCTTT. Protein product: CASSQLPGGDTEAFF.

This clone was found a few times. This rearrangement joins TRBV4-1 to TRBJ1-2; D ambiguous. V lost 0 bases, J lost 6 bases, and 11 bases lay in between. Germline CDR1 and CDR2: MGHRA and YSYEKL. The CDR3 runs 14 residues. For the CDR3, the DNA is TGCGCCAGCAGCCAAGATCGACCCATAGATGGCTACACCTTC. Translating it yields CASSQDRPIDGYTF.